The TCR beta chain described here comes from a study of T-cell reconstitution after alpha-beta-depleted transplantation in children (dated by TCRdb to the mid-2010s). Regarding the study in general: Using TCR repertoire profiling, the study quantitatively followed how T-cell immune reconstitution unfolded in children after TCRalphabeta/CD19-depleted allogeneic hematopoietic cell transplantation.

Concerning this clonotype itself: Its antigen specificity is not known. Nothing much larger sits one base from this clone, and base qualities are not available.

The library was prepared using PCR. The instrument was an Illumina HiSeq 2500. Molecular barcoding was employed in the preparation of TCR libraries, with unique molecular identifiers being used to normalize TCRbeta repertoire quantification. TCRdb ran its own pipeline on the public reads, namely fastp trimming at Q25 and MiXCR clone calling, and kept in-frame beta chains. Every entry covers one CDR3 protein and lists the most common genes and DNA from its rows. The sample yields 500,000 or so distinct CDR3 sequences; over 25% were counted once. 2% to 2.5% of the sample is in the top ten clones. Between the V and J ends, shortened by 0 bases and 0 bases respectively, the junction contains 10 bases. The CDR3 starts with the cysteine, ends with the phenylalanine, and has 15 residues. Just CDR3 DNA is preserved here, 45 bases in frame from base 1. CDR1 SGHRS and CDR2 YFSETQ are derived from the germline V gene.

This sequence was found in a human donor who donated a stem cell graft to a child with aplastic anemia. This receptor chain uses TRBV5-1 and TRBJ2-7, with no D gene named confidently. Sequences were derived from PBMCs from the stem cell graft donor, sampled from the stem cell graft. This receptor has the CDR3 CASSLERAFSYEQYF. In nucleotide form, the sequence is TGCGCCAGCAGCTTGGAAAGGGCCTTCTCCTACGAGCAGTACTTC.